This T cell receptor beta chain is from a study of cytomegalovirus exposure and HLA in healthy donors. Regarding the study as a whole: TCR beta sequences reportedly predicted the HLA-A and HLA-B alleles of most subjects accurately.

Points on this clone: Antigen specificity is unknown.

13 Jbeta primers and 60 Vbeta primers were used for the PCR. Libraries were prepared by immunoSEQ multiplex PCR; TCRdb keeps only in-frame clonotypes and omits some of them. The profile shows roughly 120,000 clones, more than 60% of them singletons. This TCR was recovered from a man in his forties in good health and CMV-seropositive. Material for sequencing was PBMCs.

CDR3 amino acids: CASLPGASGSSGEQYF. The CDR3 DNA follows: TGTGCCAGCCTCCCTGGTGCTAGCGGGAGTTCGGGCGAGCAGTACTTC. The V and J genes are TRBV2 and TRBJ2-7; 10 bases map to TRBD2. This CDR3 region has 16 residues. Germline-derived CDR1 and CDR2 are SNHLY and FYNNEI. With 8 bases clipped from V and 6 bases from J, the junction kept 16 bases outside the gene matches.